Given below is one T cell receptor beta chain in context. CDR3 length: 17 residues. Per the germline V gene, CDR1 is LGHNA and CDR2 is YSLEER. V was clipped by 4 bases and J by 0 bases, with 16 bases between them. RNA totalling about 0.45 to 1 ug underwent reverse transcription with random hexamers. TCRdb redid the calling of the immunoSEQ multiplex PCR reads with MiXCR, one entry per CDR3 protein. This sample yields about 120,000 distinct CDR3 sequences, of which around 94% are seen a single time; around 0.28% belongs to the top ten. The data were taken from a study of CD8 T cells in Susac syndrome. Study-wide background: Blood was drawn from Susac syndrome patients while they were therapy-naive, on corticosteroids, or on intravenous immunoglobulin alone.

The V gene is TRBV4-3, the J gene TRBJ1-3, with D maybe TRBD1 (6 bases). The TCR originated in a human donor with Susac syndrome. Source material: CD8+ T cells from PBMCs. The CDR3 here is CASSRTLGTRSGNTIYF. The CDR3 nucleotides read TGCGCCAGCAGCCGGACCCTCGGGACACGCTCTGGAAACACCATATATTTT.